This T cell receptor (beta chain) was observed in a study of T cell repertoires in cytomegalovirus infection. As for the study in general: Through public TCR beta signatures, both CMV infection and matching HLA type were indicated.

Trimming removed 5 bases from V and 5 bases from J; junction bases left unmatched: 7. This CDR3 has 14 residues. CDR1 is SQVTM, CDR2 ANQGSEA, per germline. TCRdb fed the reads into MiXCR, producing one record per CDR3 protein. This repertoire shows about 240,000 distinct CDR3 sequences, roughly 6.5% found once; its top ten account for 5.5% to 8%. Turning to this clonotype: Its antigen is unidentified. Given a much more abundant clone one base away, this may be a read error.

Study results and limitations: Accumulated public TCR beta family frequency recognized individuals carrying CMV together with the relevant HLA. Predominance within the ex vivo response was attributable to HLA-C-restricted CMV-specific TCR beta clonotypes.

The sequence was obtained from a human donor in good health (CMV status not recorded). Some clones in this sample may be carry-over from other donors' samples. This rearrangement joins TRBV29-1 to TRBJ2-5, with 11 bases identical to TRBD2. The specimen sequenced was PBMCs. CDR3 loop: CSVTLAGVGETQYF. The CDR3 DNA sequence: TGCAGCGTTACACTAGCGGGGGTGGGGGAGACCCAGTACTTC.